The 14 T cell receptor beta chains given below trace back to one sample, sequenced in a study of blood T cell repertoires in COVID-19. TCRdb keeps only in-frame clones here, not all; method: immunoSEQ multiplex PCR. The table lists some 220,000 clones, 80% of them singletons. Sequencing was carried out using peripheral blood. Receptor source: a human donor in a cohort sampled during active COVID-19.

J is TRBJ1-2 and V is TRBV9; possibly TRBD1 for D (5 bases). The CDR3 loop spans 15 amino acids. CDR1 and CDR2 from the germline V gene are SGDLS and YYNGEE. The ends were cut back, 0 bases at V and 4 bases at J, with 13 bases in the middle. The CDR3 is CASSVEAGMAYGYTF. The DNA for the CDR3 is TGTGCCAGCAGCGTAGAGGCAGGGATGGCCTATGGCTACACCTTC.

The chain recombines TRBV4-2 with TRBJ1-5; 12 bases map to TRBD1. The CDR3 runs to 16 residues. The trim removed 0 bases at V and 7 bases at J, leaving 4 bases unmatched. The germline CDR1 and CDR2 sequences are LGHNA and YNFKEQ. CDR3 coding DNA: TGTGCCAGCAGCCAAGAGGGACAGGGGGCAAGGCAGCCCCAGCATTTT. Translated: CASSQEGQGARQPQHF.

The chain carries TRBV4-1 and TRBJ2-6; no firm D call. The V end was cut by 2 bases, the J end by 0 bases, with 11 bases between. This CDR3 contains 17 residues. Germline values: CDR1 MGHRA, CDR2 YSYEKL. The CDR3 is CASSQSSANSGANVLTF. For the CDR3, the DNA is TGCGCCAGCAGCCAATCCAGCGCGAACTCTGGGGCCAACGTCCTGACTTTC.

V is TRBV19 and J is TRBJ1-5; 11 nucleotides line up with TRBD1. The junction had 13 bases not matched to a gene; V was cut back by 4 bases and J by 11 bases. The CDR3 is 16 residues long. Germline values: CDR1 LNHDA, CDR2 SQIVND (reference sequence). The CDR3 sequence is CASSSPGTGGIRAQHF. In nucleotides, the CDR3 is TGTGCCAGTAGTAGTCCAGGGACAGGGGGGATCCGGGCCCAGCATTTT.

CDR3 sequence reads: CASSSGDRGRSNQPQHF. As DNA, the CDR3 is TGTGCCAGTAGTAGCGGGGACAGGGGGCGATCCAATCAGCCCCAGCATTTT. This chain uses TRBV19 with TRBJ1-5; 12 nucleotides line up with TRBD1. The CDR3 totals 17 residues. From germline, CDR1 is LNHDA and CDR2 SQIVND (reference sequence). Trimming at V came to 4 bases and at J to 3 bases, leaving 7 bases not matched to a gene.

The rearrangement joins TRBV19 to TRBJ2-7; perhaps TRBD1 as D (5 bases). The germline V gene has CDR1 LNHDA and CDR2 SQIVND (reference sequence). The V end lost 3 bases, the J end lost 2 bases, and 11 bases lay between the germline ends. The CDR3 has 14 amino acids. The CDR3, as DNA: TGTGCCAGTAGTATCGACAGAATGACCTACGAGCAGTACTTC. Its protein is CASSIDRMTYEQYF.

The chain joins TRBV10-3 to TRBJ2-7; 8 bases match TRBD2. This CDR3 is 14 amino acids long. The trim removed 7 bases at V and 5 bases at J, leaving 10 bases unmatched. Germline V gene sequence: CDR1 ENHRY, CDR2 SYGVKD. As DNA, the CDR3 is TGTGCCATCACTCGGACTAGCTCAGAGGACGAGCAGTACTTC. Encoded protein: CAITRTSSEDEQYF.

This sequence joins TRBV5-5 and TRBJ2-5; 8 nucleotides line up with TRBD1. Trimming removed 4 bases from V and 5 bases from J; junction bases left unmatched: 13. This CDR3 spans 16 amino acids. Germline-derived CDR1 and CDR2 are SGHKS and YYEKEE (reference sequence). The CDR3 protein is CASSRQPGQAGETQYF. The CDR3 region has the DNA TGTGCCAGCAGCCGCCAACCGGGACAGGCAGGGGAGACCCAGTACTTC.

The V and J genes are TRBV11-2 and TRBJ1-6; 7 nucleotides agree with TRBD1. CDR3 length equals 13 residues. Trimming removed 10 bases from V and 7 bases from J; junction bases left unmatched: 7. Germline CDR1 SGHAT, CDR2 FQNNGV. CDR3 nucleotide sequence: TGTGCCACCCAGACAGGGTACAATTCACCCCTCCACTTT. It specifies CATQTGYNSPLHF.

The V call is TRBV5-8, the J call TRBJ1-6; 7 bases map to TRBD1. Germline CDR1 is SGHTS and CDR2 is YDEGEE. V dropped 4 bases and J dropped 0; count of bases not matched to a gene: 4. The CDR3 is 16 residues long. The CDR3 region has the DNA TGTGCCAGCAGCCTGACAGGGAGCTCCTATAATTCACCCCTCCACTTT. This translates into CASSLTGSSYNSPLHF.

The genes are TRBV29-1 and TRBJ2-1; 8 nucleotides line up with TRBD2. Trimming took 7 bases from V and 9 from J; bases not matched to a gene: 11. Germline V lookup: CDR1 SQVTM, CDR2 ANQGSEA. The CDR3 length is 13 residues. The CDR3 DNA reads as TGCAGCGCCGGGCCGGGACTAGGGATTGAGCAGTTCTTC. Translated: CSAGPGLGIEQFF.

The chain couples TRBV5-1 to TRBJ1-4, with 8 bases that match TRBD1. Trimming removed 0 bases from V and 3 bases from J; junction bases left unmatched: 7. Germline CDR1 is SGHRS and CDR2 is YFSETQ. The CDR3 loop spans 17 amino acids. CDR3 sequence: CASSLEAGGAANEKLFF. CDR3 bases: TGCGCCAGCAGCTTGGAGGCAGGGGGCGCAGCTAATGAAAAACTGTTTTTT.

CDR3 coding DNA: TGTGCCAGCTCCCGGGAGGGAAGCGAGACCCAGTACTTC. It is translated as CASSREGSETQYF. The chain employs TRBV28 and TRBJ2-5; 8 nucleotides agree with TRBD2. From germline, CDR1 is MDHEN and CDR2 SYDVKM. Germline trimming cut 8 bases from V and 5 bases from J; bases unmatched to any gene: 7. The CDR3 sequence is 13 residues long.

V and J are TRBV6-5 and TRBJ1-2; 10 bases fit TRBD1. CDR3 length: 12 residues. The V segment lost 11 bases and the J segment 7 bases; nucleotides outside the gene matches: 7. Germline V lookup: CDR1 MNHEY, CDR2 SVGAGI. The CDR3 loop is CAGGQGWVGYTF. CDR3 in DNA: TGTGCCGGGGGACAGGGGTGGGTTGGCTACACCTTC.